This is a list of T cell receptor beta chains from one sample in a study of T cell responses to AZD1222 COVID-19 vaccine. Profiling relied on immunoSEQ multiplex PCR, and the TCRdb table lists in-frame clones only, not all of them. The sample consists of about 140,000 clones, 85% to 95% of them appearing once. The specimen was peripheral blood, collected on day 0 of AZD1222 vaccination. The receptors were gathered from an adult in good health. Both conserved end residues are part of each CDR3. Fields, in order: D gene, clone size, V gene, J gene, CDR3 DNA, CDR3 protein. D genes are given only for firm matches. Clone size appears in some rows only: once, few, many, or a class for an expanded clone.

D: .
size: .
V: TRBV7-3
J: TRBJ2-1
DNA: TGTGCCAGCAGCCCATCCGGTAGCTTTCAGAGCTCCTACAATGAGCAGTTCTTC
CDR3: CASSPSGSFQSSYNEQFF

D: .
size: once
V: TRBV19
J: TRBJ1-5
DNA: TGTGCCAGTAGTATGGGTCCTCCGGCAGGCAATCAGCCCCAGCATTTT
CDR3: CASSMGPPAGNQPQHF

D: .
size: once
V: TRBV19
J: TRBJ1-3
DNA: TGTGCCAGTAGTCTGGGGGGCATCGGAAACACCATATATTTT
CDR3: CASSLGGIGNTIYF

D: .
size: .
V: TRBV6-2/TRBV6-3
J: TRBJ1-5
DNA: TGTGCCAGCAGTTGGCCGACAAAGGCTAGCAATCAGCCCCAGCATTTT
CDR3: CASSWPTKASNQPQHF

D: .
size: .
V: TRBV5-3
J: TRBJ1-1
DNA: TGTGCCAGAAGCCGCTTGTTCTCTGAAGCTTTCTTT
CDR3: CARSRLFSEAFF

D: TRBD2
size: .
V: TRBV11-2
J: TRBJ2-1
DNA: TGTGCCAGCAGCTTAGATCGGGCTAGCGGGAGACATGAGCAGTTCTTC
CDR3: CASSLDRASGRHEQFF

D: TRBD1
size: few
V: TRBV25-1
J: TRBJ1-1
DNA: TGTGCCAGCAGCCCTGCCGGGACAGGGTCCACTGAAGCTTTCTTT
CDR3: CASSPAGTGSTEAFF

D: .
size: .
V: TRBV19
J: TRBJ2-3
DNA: TGTGCCAGTAGTCCGCGACCCCAGGGAAAGCTCACAGATACGCAGTATTTT
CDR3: CASSPRPQGKLTDTQYF

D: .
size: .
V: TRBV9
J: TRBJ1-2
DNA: TGTGCCAGCAGCGATGGTGTACCGGGGTCTAACTATGGCTACACCTTC
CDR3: CASSDGVPGSNYGYTF

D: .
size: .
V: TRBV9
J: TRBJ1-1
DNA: TGTGCCAGCAGCGTGGCAGGCGACGCTGAAGCTTTCTTT
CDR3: CASSVAGDAEAFF

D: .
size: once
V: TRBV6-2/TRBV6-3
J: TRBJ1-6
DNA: TGTGCCAGCAGTACTGTAGGCAATTCACCCCTCCACTTT
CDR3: CASSTVGNSPLHF

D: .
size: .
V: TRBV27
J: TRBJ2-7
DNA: TGTGCCAGCAGTTTTCTCCTTGGCTCGGTTATGGAAGAGCAGTACTTC
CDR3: CASSFLLGSVMEEQYF

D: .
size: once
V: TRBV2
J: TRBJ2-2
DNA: TGTGCCAGCACCGTGTGGGGGGCGCGGAACACCGGGGAGCTGTTTTTT
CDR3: CASTVWGARNTGELFF

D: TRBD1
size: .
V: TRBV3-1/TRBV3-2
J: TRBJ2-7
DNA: TGTGCCAGCAGCCAAACAGGGGTCGAGCAGTACTTC
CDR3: CASSQTGVEQYF

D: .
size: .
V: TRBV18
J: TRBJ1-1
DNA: TGTGCCAGCTCACCAGGGACGGATTATGAAGCTTTCTTT
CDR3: CASSPGTDYEAFF

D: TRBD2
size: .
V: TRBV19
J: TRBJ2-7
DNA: TGTGCCAGTAGCTCCTCCACCGGGACTAGCGGGGGTTACGAGCAGTACTTC
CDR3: CASSSSTGTSGGYEQYF

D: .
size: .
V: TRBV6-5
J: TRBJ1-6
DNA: TGTGCCATCATTCAGGGAACCTATAATTCACCCCTCCACTTT
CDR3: CAIIQGTYNSPLHF